One and the same sample provided the 5 T cell receptor beta chains below, sequenced in a study of technical replicates of blood from several donors. The protocol was immunoSEQ multiplex PCR, while the TCRdb copy is restricted to in-frame clones and leaves out a portion. The data show 60,000 to 90,000 clones, around nine tenths seen once. The sequencing sample was made of T cells isolated from PBMCs. These receptors originate from a human donor in good health.

This sequence joins TRBV11-2 and TRBJ2-7, with 11 bases that match TRBD2. Germline CDR1 reads SGHAT; CDR2 reads FQNNGV. The CDR3 sequence is 16 residues long. V trimming: 2 bases; J trimming: 2 bases; junction bases outside the gene matches: 5. This CDR3 reads CASSLSASGRTYEQYF. Written as DNA, the CDR3 is TGTGCCAGCAGCTTATCTGCTAGCGGGAGGACCTACGAGCAGTACTTC.

This chain connects TRBV5-1 to TRBJ2-1, with TRBD2 matching over 7 bases. CDR1 is SGHRS, CDR2 YFSETQ, per germline. With 1 base clipped from V and 5 bases from J, the junction kept 9 bases outside the gene matches. The CDR3 has 16 amino acids. The CDR3 DNA sequence: TGCGCCAGCAGCTTGATTTGGCGGGAGCGTAACAATGAGCAGTTCTTC. Protein product: CASSLIWRERNNEQFF.

Only one count was recorded for this clone. V usage is TRBV11-2 and J usage is TRBJ2-7, with D hard to call. Trimming left V 3 bases short and J 0 bases short, with 6 bases between. Germline values: CDR1 SGHAT, CDR2 FQNNGV. The CDR3 extends over 13 amino acids. CDR3 amino acids: CASSFSSSYEQYF. CDR3 nucleotides: TGTGCCAGCAGCTTCTCTAGCTCCTACGAGCAGTACTTC.

This clone was recorded only once. The genes are TRBV28 and TRBJ2-1; 7 bases map to TRBD2. Trimming at V came to 5 bases and at J to 9 bases, leaving 19 bases not matched to a gene. The CDR3 covers 17 residues. Germline V gene data show CDR1 as MDHEN and CDR2 as SYDVKM. The CDR3 bases are TGTGCCAGCAGTCCGCCGACTAGCCTCCCCGGGGACGGTGAGCAGTTCTTC. This sequence encodes CASSPPTSLPGDGEQFF. The complete variable domain, with remaining parts taken from reference TRBV28 and TRBJ2-1, reads DVKVTQSSRYLVKRTGEKVFLECVQDMDHENMFWYRQDPGLGLRLIYFSYDVKMKEKGDIPEGYSVSREKKERFSLILESASTNQTSMYLCASSPPTSLPGDGEQFFGPGTRLTVL.

This clone came up once. V and J are TRBV11-3 and TRBJ2-1, with D possibly being TRBD2 (5 bases). Germline CDR1 reads SGHNT; CDR2 reads YENEEA. The CDR3 totals 13 residues. V lost 4 bases and J lost 5, with 9 bases in between. The CDR3 spells CASSSRGHNEQFF. The CDR3 DNA reads TGTGCCAGCAGCTCTCGGGGTCACAATGAGCAGTTCTTC.